These 21 T cell receptor beta chains originate from one sample sequenced in a study of blood T cell repertoires in COVID-19. TCRdb keeps only in-frame clones here, not all; method: immunoSEQ multiplex PCR. The sample contains more than 25,000 clones, approximately 80% of which appear only once. Sequencing was done on a sample of peripheral blood. The origin of the receptors is a human donor in a cohort sampled during active COVID-19.

This chain links TRBV5-1 with TRBJ2-1; 10 nucleotides match TRBD1. The junction had 2 bases not matched to a gene; V was cut back by 3 bases and J by 5 bases. Germline V gene lookup returns CDR1 SGHRS and CDR2 YFSETQ. The CDR3 is made up of 14 amino acids. The CDR3 region is CASSSGTGDNEQFF. CDR3 DNA: TGCGCCAGCAGCTCCGGGACAGGGGACAATGAGCAGTTCTTC.

The rearrangement uses TRBV14 and TRBJ2-7; TRBD1 aligns across 7 bases. V shed 1 base, J shed 3 bases, and the junction held 0 bases outside the gene matches. This CDR3 spans 13 amino acids. Germline CDR1 SGHDN, CDR2 FVKESK. DNA for the CDR3: TGTGCCAGCAGCCAAGCAGGGGGCTACGAGCAGTACTTC. Its protein product is CASSQAGGYEQYF.

The chain couples TRBV6-5 to TRBJ2-7, with TRBD1 identical over 8 bases. The V gene's germline CDR1 is MNHEY and CDR2 SVGAGI. Losses at the gene ends were 7 bases for V and 2 bases for J; bases not matched to a gene: 10. CDR3 size: 15 residues. CDR3 protein: CASTATGTGAYEQYF. CDR3 bases: TGTGCCAGCACAGCCACCGGGACAGGCGCCTACGAGCAGTACTTC.

This rearrangement joins TRBV29-1 to TRBJ2-7; D call uncertain. The CDR3 length is 15 residues. Germline V gene data show CDR1 as SQVTM and CDR2 as ANQGSEA. V was cut by 0 bases and J by 3 bases, with 15 bases left in between. This CDR3 reads CSVEEPPRSYYEQYF. As DNA, the CDR3 is TGCAGCGTTGAAGAGCCCCCTCGGAGTTACTACGAGCAGTACTTC.

This clone is termed medium-sized. The rearrangement uses TRBV19 and TRBJ2-1, with a possible D match to TRBD2 (6 bases). Germline V gives CDR1 LNHDA, CDR2 SQIVND (reference sequence). Trimming left V 5 bases short and J 0 bases short, with 11 bases between. The CDR3 totals 15 residues. CDR3 sequence (DNA): TGTGCCAGTAGTCCTTTCGGGGGCTCCTACAATGAGCAGTTCTTC. This gives the protein CASSPFGGSYNEQFF.

The V call is TRBV4-2, the J call TRBJ1-5; perhaps TRBD1 as D (5 bases). V lost 2 bases and J 2 bases, leaving 10 bases between the germline ends. The CDR3 is made up of 15 amino acids. CDR1 and CDR2 (germline): LGHNA, YNFKEQ. CDR3 amino acids: CASSQQGNGNQPQHF. CDR3 DNA sequence: TGTGCCAGCAGCCAACAGGGAAACGGCAATCAGCCCCAGCATTTT.

The V and J genes are TRBV28 and TRBJ1-5, with 8 nucleotides matching TRBD1. The CDR3 covers 16 residues. Germline V lookup: CDR1 MDHEN, CDR2 SYDVKM. V was clipped by 5 bases and J by 1 base; unmatched bases: 7. The chain's CDR3 is CASSHIGQGSNQPQHF. CDR3 in DNA: TGTGCCAGCAGTCATATAGGACAGGGCAGCAATCAGCCCCAGCATTTT.

CDR3: CASSVDPAGPYNEQFF. CDR3 DNA: TGTGCCAGCAGCGTAGACCCAGCGGGCCCATACAATGAGCAGTTCTTC. This chain uses TRBV9 with TRBJ2-1, with TRBD2 as a possible D gene (6 bases). V lost 0 bases to trimming and J lost 4 bases, with 14 bases between them. This CDR3 is 16 amino acids long. CDR1 and CDR2 from the germline V gene are SGDLS and YYNGEE.

The chain recombines TRBV28 with TRBJ2-1; 7 bases are a match to TRBD1. This CDR3 is built from 16 residues. The V gene's germline CDR1 is MDHEN and CDR2 SYDVKM. After removal of 5 bases from V and 8 bases from J, the junction contained 15 bases not matched to a gene. The CDR3 nucleotides are TGTGCCAGCAGTCTCCGGACAGGAATTTTTCGGGATGAGCAGTTCTTC. Amino acid sequence: CASSLRTGIFRDEQFF.

V is TRBV27 and J is TRBJ2-4; TRBD2 agrees at 12 bases. Trimming at V came to 3 bases and at J to 1 base, leaving 7 bases not matched to a gene. Germline V lookup: CDR1 MNHEY, CDR2 SMNVEV (reference sequence). The CDR3 extends over 18 amino acids. The chain's CDR3 is CASSFSTSGRWAKNIQYF. The CDR3 coding sequence is TGTGCCAGCAGTTTCTCTACTAGCGGGAGGTGGGCCAAAAACATTCAGTACTTC.

The chain uses TRBV19 and TRBJ2-7; weak D call: TRBD2 (6 bases). This CDR3 is built from 12 residues. The germline CDR1 and CDR2 sequences are LNHDA and SQIVND (reference sequence). Trimming shortened V by 5 bases and J by 5 bases, and 10 bases separated the two germline ends. Here the CDR3 DNA reads TGTGCCAGTAGTCCCGGAGGGGACGAGCAGTACTTC. It is translated as CASSPGGDEQYF.

This clone was found once. The chain combines TRBV28 with TRBJ1-2, with D hard to call. Deletions cut 6 bases from V and 1 base from J, with 18 bases between. This CDR3 has 16 amino acids. Germline-derived CDR1 and CDR2 are MDHEN and SYDVKM. CDR3 in DNA: TGTGCCAGCAGGACTTTAATTTGGGAGGGTAACTATGGCTACACCTTC. Translated: CASRTLIWEGNYGYTF.

This chain connects TRBV6-6 to TRBJ2-7; TRBD1 aligns across 8 bases. This CDR3 has 17 residues. Losses at the gene ends were 5 bases for V and 3 bases for J; bases not matched to a gene: 15. The germline CDR1 and CDR2 sequences are MNHNY and SVGAGI (reference sequence). The CDR3 nucleotides read TGTGCCAGCAGTCTAACATCATCCCGACAGGGGAGCTACGAGCAGTACTTC. Encoded protein: CASSLTSSRQGSYEQYF.

CDR3 loop: CASSRDSLPNYGYTF. The CDR3 bases are TGCGCCAGCAGCCGGGACAGCCTTCCTAACTATGGCTACACCTTC. The rearrangement uses TRBV10-2 and TRBJ1-2; TRBD1 matches at 7 bases. This CDR3 has 15 amino acids. Germline V lookup: CDR1 WSHSY, CDR2 SAAADI. Germline trimming cut 6 bases from V and 0 bases from J; bases unmatched to any gene: 7.

CDR3 sequence: CASSLTGQGGEHYGYTF. The CDR3 bases are TGTGCCAGCAGCTTAACGGGTCAGGGGGGAGAGCACTATGGCTACACCTTC. The V gene is TRBV7-3, the J gene TRBJ1-2; 7 bases map to TRBD1. The CDR3 is 17 amino acids. Germline trimming cut 0 bases from V and 3 bases from J; bases unmatched to any gene: 10. Germline V gene lookup returns CDR1 SGHTA and CDR2 FQGTGA.

The chain employs TRBV19 and TRBJ1-5; D ambiguous. Germline CDR1 LNHDA, CDR2 SQIVND (reference sequence). This CDR3 is built from 15 residues. Trimming took off 3 bases at V and 3 bases at J, with 12 bases between the two ends. Here the CDR3 DNA reads TGTGCCAGTAGTATCGAGCGGAATGACAATCAGCCCCAGCATTTT. It translates to CASSIERNDNQPQHF.

V usage is TRBV6-2 or TRBV6-3 and J usage is TRBJ2-1, with TRBD2 identical over 8 bases. The junction had 17 bases not matched to a gene; V was cut back by 4 bases and J by 6 bases. Germline CDR1 reads MNHEY; CDR2 reads SVGEGT. The CDR3 extends over 18 amino acids. The CDR3 sequence: CASSCLTPRTSLSNEQFF. In nucleotides, the CDR3 is TGTGCCAGCAGTTGTCTTACCCCCCGGACTAGCCTTAGCAATGAGCAGTTCTTC.

This chain joins TRBV14 and TRBJ1-2, with 8 bases matching TRBD1. The junction had 4 bases not matched to a gene; V was cut back by 2 bases and J by 5 bases. The CDR3 has 14 residues. Germline-derived CDR1 and CDR2 are SGHDN and FVKESK. The CDR3: CASSQNQGAYGYTF. DNA for the CDR3: TGTGCCAGCAGCCAAAATCAGGGGGCGTATGGCTACACCTTC.

The rearrangement uses TRBV6-2 or TRBV6-3 and TRBJ2-1, with 10 bases fitting TRBD2. CDR1 is MNHEY and CDR2 is SVGEGT in the germline V gene. Trimming took 2 bases from V and 5 from J; bases not matched to a gene: 9. CDR3 size: 17 residues. The CDR3 coding sequence is TGTGCCAGCAGTTACCGACCAGCGGGAGGGGAAAACAATGAGCAGTTCTTC. It is translated as CASSYRPAGGENNEQFF.

The chain joins TRBV28 to TRBJ2-7; D remains ambiguous. CDR3 length: 11 amino acids. V was trimmed by 6 bases and J by 3 bases, leaving 6 bases between them. The germline gives CDR1 MDHEN, CDR2 SYDVKM. The CDR3 reads CASSPHYEQYF. CDR3 coding DNA: TGTGCCAGCAGCCCCCACTACGAGCAGTACTTC.

J is TRBJ2-6 and V is TRBV9; a weak D match, TRBD2 (5 bases). Trimming pared 4 bases from V and 0 bases from J, leaving 8 bases between. The CDR3 totals 15 residues. Per germline, CDR1 SGDLS and CDR2 YYNGEE. CDR3 coding DNA: TGTGCCAGCAGCCTACTAGACTCTGGGGCCAACGTCCTGACTTTC. It is translated as CASSLLDSGANVLTF. The full variable domain, with the rest looked up from reference TRBV9 and TRBJ2-6, is DSGVTQTPKHLITATGQRVTLRCSPRSGDLSVYWYQQSLDQGLQFLIQYYNGEERAKGNILERFSAQQFPDLHSELNLSSLELGDSALYFCASSLLDSGANVLTFGAGSRLTVL.